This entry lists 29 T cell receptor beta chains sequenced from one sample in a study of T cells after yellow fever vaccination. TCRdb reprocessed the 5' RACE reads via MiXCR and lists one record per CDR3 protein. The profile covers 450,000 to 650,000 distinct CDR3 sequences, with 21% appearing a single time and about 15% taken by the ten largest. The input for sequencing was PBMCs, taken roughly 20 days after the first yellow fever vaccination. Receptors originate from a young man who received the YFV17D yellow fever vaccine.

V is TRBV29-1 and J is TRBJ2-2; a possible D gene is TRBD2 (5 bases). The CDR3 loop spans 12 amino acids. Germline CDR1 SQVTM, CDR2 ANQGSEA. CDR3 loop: CSSAPNTGELFF. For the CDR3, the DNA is TGCAGTAGCGCCCCTAACACCGGGGAGCTGTTTTTT.

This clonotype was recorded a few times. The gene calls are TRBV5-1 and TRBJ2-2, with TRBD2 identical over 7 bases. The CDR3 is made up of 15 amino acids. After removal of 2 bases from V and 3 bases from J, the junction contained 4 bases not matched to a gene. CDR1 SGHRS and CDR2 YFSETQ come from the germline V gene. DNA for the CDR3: TGCGCCAGCAGCTTCTCTCGGGGGGACACCGGGGAGCTGTTTTTT. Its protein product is CASSFSRGDTGELFF.

CDR3 bases: TGTGCCAGCAGTCCCGGACAGGGAGGGTACGAGCAGTACTTC. It encodes CASSPGQGGYEQYF. The rearrangement links TRBV27 to TRBJ2-7; D might be TRBD1 (8 bases). The CDR3 loop spans 14 amino acids. The germline CDR1 and CDR2 sequences are MNHEY and SMNVEV (reference sequence). With 5 bases removed from V and 4 bases from J, the gap between germline ends came to 15 bases.

In nucleotides, the CDR3 is TGTGCCAGCAGTAAATCGGGGGTTTGGGGCAATCAGCCCCAGCATTTT. This translates into CASSKSGVWGNQPQHF. V and J are TRBV28 and TRBJ1-5; tentatively, D is TRBD1 (5 bases). V lost 5 bases and J lost 2, with 16 bases in between. The CDR3 consists of 16 residues. In germline, CDR1 is MDHEN, CDR2 SYDVKM.

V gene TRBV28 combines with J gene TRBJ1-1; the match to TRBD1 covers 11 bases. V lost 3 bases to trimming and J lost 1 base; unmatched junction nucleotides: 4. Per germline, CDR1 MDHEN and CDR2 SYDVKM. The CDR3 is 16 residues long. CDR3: CASSFGDRGGNTEAFF. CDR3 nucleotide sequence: TGTGCCAGCAGTTTCGGGGACAGGGGGGGGAACACTGAAGCTTTCTTT. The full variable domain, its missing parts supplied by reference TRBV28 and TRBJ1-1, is DVKVTQSSRYLVKRTGEKVFLECVQDMDHENMFWYRQDPGLGLRLIYFSYDVKMKEKGDIPEGYSVSREKKERFSLILESASTNQTSMYLCASSFGDRGGNTEAFFGQGTRLTVV.

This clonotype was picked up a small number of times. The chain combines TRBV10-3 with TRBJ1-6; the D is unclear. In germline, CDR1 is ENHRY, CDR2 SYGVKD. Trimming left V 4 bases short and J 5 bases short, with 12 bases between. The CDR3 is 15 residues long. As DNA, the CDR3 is TGTGCCATCAGTGGAGGGAGAGTGGATAATTCACCCCTCCACTTT. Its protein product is CAISGGRVDNSPLHF.

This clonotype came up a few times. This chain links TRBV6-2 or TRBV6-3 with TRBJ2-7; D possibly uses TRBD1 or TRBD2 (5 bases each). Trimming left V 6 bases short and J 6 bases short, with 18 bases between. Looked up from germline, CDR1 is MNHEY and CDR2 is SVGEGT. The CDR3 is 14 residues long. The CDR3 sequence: CASRTPGRTSEQYV. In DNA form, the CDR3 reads TGTGCCAGCAGAACCCCGGGACGGACAAGCGAGCAGTACGTC.

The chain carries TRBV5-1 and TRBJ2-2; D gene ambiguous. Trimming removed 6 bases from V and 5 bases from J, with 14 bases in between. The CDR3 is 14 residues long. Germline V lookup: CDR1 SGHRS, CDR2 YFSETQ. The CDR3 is CASKIVAVTGELFF. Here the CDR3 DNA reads TGCGCCAGCAAGATCGTGGCGGTAACCGGGGAGCTGTTTTTT.

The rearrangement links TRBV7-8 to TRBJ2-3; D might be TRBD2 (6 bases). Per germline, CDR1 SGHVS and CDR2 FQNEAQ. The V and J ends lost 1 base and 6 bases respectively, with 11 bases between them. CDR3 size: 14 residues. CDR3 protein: CASSLGKGGDTQYF. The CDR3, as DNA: TGTGCCAGCAGCTTAGGGAAGGGAGGCGATACGCAGTATTTT.

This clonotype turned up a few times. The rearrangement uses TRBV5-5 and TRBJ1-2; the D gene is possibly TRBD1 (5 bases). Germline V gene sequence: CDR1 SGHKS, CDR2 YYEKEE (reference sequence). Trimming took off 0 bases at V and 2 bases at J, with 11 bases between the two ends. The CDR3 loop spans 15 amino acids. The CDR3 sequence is CASSLAVQGNYGYTF. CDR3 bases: TGTGCCAGCAGCTTGGCGGTCCAGGGAAACTATGGCTACACCTTC.

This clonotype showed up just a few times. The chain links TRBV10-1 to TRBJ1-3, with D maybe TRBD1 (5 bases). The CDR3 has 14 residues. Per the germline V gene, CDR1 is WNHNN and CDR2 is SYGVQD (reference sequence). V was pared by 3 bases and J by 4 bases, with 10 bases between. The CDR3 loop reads CASSDGQGGNTIYF. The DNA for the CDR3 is TGCGCCAGCAGTGACGGGCAGGGAGGAAACACCATATATTTT.

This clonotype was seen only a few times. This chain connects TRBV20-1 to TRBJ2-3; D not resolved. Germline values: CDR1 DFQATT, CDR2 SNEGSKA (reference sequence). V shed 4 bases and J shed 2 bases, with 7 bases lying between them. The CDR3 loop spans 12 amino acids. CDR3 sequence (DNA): TGCAGTGCTACGGGTTCCACAGATACGCAGTATTTT. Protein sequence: CSATGSTDTQYF.

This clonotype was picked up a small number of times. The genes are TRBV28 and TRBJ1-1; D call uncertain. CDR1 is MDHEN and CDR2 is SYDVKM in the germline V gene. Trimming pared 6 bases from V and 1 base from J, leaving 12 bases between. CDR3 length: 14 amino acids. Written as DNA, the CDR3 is TGTGCCAGCAGCTTTGTGTGGCAGAACACTGAAGCTTTCTTT. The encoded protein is CASSFVWQNTEAFF.

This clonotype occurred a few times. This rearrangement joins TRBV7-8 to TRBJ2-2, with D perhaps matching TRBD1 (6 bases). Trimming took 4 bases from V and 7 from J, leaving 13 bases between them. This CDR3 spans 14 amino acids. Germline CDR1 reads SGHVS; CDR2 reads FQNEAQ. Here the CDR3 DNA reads TGTGCCAGCAGCTCCTACAGGGCCGGCGGGGAGCTGTTTTTT. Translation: CASSSYRAGGELFF.

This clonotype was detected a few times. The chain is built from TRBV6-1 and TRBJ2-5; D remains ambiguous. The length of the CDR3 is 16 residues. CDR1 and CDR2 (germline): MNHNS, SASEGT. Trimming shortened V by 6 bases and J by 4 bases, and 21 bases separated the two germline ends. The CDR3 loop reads CASSLRPGTFRETQYF. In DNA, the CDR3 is TGTGCCAGCAGCCTTAGGCCGGGTACGTTCCGAGAGACCCAGTACTTC.

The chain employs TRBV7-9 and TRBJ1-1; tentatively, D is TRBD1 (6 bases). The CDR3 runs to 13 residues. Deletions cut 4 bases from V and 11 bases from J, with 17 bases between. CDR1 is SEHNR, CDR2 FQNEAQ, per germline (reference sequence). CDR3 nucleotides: TGTGCCAGCAGCTATGCCGTGGCAGGGGAGGCTTTCTTT. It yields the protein CASSYAVAGEAFF.

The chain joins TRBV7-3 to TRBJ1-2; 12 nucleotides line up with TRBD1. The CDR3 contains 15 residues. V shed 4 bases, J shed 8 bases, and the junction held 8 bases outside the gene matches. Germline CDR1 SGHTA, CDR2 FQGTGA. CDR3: CASSSGTGGEEGYTF. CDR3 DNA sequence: TGTGCCAGCAGCTCCGGGACAGGGGGCGAAGAGGGCTACACCTTC.

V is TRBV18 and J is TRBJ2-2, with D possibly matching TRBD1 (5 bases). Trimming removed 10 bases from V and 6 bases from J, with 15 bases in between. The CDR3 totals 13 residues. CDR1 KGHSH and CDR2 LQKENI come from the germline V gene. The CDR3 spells CATKTTEAGELFF. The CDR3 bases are TGTGCCACCAAGACGACAGAAGCCGGGGAGCTGTTTTTT.

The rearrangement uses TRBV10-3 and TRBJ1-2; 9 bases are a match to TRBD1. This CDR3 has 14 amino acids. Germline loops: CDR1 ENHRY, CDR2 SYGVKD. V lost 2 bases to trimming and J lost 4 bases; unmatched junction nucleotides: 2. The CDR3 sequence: CAISETGGGYGYTF. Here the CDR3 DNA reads TGTGCCATCAGTGAGACAGGGGGCGGCTATGGCTACACCTTC.

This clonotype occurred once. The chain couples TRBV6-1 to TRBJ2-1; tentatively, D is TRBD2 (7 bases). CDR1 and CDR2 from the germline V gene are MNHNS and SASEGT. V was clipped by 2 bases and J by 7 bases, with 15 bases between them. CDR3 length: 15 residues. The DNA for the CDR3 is TGTGCCAGCAGTGAATTGGGGGGGGGCCGGAATGAGCAGTTCTTC. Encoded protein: CASSELGGGRNEQFF.

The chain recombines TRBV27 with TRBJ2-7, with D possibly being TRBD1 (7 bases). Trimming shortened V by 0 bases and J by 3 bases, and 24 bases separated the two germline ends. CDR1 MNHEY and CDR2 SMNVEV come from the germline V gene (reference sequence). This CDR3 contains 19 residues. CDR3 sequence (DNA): TGTGCCAGCAGTTTATCTACGACAGGGTGGGCAGGGGGACTCTACGAGCAGTACTTC. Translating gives CASSLSTTGWAGGLYEQYF.

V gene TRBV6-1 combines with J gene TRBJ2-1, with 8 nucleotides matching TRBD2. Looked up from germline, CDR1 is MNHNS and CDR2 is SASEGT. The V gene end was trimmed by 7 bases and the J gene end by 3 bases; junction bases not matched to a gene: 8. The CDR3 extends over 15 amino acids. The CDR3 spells CASNKIRGGYNEQFF. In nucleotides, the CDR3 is TGTGCCAGCAATAAAATACGGGGGGGCTACAATGAGCAGTTCTTC.

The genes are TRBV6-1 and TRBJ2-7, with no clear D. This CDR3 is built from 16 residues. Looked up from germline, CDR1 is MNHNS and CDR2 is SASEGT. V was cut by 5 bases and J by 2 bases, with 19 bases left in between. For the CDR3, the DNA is TGTGCCAGCAGTAAGAGCGCATTCAGTAGGGCCTACGAGCAGTACTTC. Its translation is CASSKSAFSRAYEQYF.

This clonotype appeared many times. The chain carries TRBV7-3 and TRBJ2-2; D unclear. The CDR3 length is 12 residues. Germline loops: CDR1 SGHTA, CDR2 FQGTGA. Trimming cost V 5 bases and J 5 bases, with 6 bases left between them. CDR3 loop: CASSTRTGELFF. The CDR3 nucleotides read TGTGCCAGCAGCACAAGGACCGGGGAGCTGTTTTTT.

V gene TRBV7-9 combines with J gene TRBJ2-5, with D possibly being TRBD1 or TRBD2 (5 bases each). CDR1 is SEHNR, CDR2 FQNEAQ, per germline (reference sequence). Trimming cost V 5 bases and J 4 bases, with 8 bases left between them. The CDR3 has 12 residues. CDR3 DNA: TGTGCCAGCAGCGAGAGGGGAGAGACCCAGTACTTC. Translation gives CASSERGETQYF. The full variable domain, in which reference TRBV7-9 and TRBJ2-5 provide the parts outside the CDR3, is DTGVSQNPRHKITKRGQNVTFRCDPISEHNRLYWYRQTLGQGPEFLTYFQNEAQLEKSRLLSDRFSAERPKGSFSTLEIQRTEQGDSAMYLCASSERGETQYFGPGTRLLVL.

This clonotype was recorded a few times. Here the CDR3 reads CSVETISGNEQFF. Here the CDR3 DNA reads TGCAGCGTTGAAACAATCAGCGGTAATGAGCAGTTCTTC. This sequence joins TRBV29-1 and TRBJ2-1; a weak D match, TRBD2 (5 bases). CDR1 and CDR2 from the germline V gene are SQVTM and ANQGSEA. The CDR3 extends over 13 amino acids. The V gene lost 2 bases and the J gene lost 7 bases, with 12 bases spanning the gap.

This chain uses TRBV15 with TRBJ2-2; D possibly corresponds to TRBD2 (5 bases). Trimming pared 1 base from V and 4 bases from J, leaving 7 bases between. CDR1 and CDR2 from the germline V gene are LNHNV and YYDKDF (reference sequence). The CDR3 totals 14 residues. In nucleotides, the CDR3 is TGTGCCACCAGCAGAGTTGGAGGCACCGGGGAGCTGTTTTTT. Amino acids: CATSRVGGTGELFF. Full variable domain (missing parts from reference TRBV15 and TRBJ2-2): DAMVIQNPRYQVTQFGKPVTLSCSQTLNHNVMYWYQQKSSQAPKLLFHYYDKDFNNEADTPDNFQSRRPNTSFCFLDIRSPGLGDTAMYLCATSRVGGTGELFFGEGSRLTVL.

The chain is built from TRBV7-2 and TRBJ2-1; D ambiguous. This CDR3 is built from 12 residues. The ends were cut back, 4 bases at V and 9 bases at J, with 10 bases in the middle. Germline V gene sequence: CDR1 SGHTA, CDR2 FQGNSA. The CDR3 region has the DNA TGTGCCAGCAGCTCTCCCCTATCTGAGCAGTTCTTC. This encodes CASSSPLSEQFF.

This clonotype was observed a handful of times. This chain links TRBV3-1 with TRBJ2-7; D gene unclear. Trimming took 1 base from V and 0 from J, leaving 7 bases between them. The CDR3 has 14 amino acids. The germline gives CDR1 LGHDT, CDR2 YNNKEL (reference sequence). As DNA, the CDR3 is TGTGCCAGCAGCCAAGGCTACAGCTCCTACGAGCAGTACTTC. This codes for CASSQGYSSYEQYF.